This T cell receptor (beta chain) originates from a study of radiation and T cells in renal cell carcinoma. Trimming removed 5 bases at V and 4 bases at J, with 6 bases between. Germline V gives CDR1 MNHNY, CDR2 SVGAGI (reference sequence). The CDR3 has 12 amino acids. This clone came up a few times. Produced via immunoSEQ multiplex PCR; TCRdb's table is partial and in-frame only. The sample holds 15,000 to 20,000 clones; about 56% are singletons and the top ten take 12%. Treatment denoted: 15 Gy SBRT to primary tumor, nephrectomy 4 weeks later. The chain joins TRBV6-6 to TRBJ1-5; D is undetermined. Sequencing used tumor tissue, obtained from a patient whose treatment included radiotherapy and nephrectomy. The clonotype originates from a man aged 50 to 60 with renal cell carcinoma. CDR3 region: CASSTWNQPQHF. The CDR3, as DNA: TGTGCCAGCAGTACCTGGAATCAGCCCCAGCATTTT.